What follows are 29 T cell receptor beta chains derived from one specimen sequenced in a study of cytomegalovirus exposure and HLA in healthy donors. 13 Jbeta primers and 60 Vbeta primers were used for the PCR. The assay was immunoSEQ multiplex PCR, and TCRdb's table has in-frame clones only and misses some. The sample lists roughly 200,000 clones; just under 70% were seen once. Sample: PBMCs. These receptors were taken from a man aged 35 to 55 in good health and CMV-seropositive.

The chain recombines TRBV5-1 with TRBJ1-1; 7 bases map to TRBD1. After removal of 0 bases from V and 5 bases from J, the junction contained 16 bases not matched to a gene. Germline values: CDR1 SGHRS, CDR2 YFSETQ. The CDR3 totals 18 residues. The CDR3 protein is CASSLAWGDSGGSTEAFF. The CDR3, as DNA: TGCGCCAGCAGCTTGGCCTGGGGGGACTCAGGGGGGTCAACTGAAGCTTTCTTT.

The V and J genes are TRBV5-6 and TRBJ2-2; 7 bases agree with TRBD2. The CDR3 has 15 residues. Looked up from germline, CDR1 is SGHDT and CDR2 is YYEEEE. Trimming took 1 base from V and 6 from J; bases not matched to a gene: 6. In nucleotides, the CDR3 is TGTGCCAGCAGCTTGCTGGGGGGGGGAGCCGGGGAGCTGTTTTTT. Translating it yields CASSLLGGGAGELFF.

J is TRBJ2-5 and V is TRBV4-1, with 8 bases aligning to TRBD1. The DNA matches TRBJ2-7 better at its end, which makes the J call doubtful. The length of the CDR3 is 15 residues. The germline V gene encodes CDR1 MGHRA and CDR2 YSYEKL. CDR3 protein: CASSPRTGSSYEQYF. DNA of the CDR3: TGCGCCAGCAGCCCGAGGACAGGGAGCTCCTACGAGCAGTACTTC.

J is TRBJ1-4 and V is TRBV10-3; 11 bases agree with TRBD1. V shed 6 bases and J 6 bases; nucleotides not matched to a gene: 3. The CDR3 consists of 14 residues. Germline V lookup: CDR1 ENHRY, CDR2 SYGVKD. CDR3 in DNA: TGTGCCATCAGATCGGGACAGGGGGATGAAAAACTGTTTTTT. This gives the protein CAIRSGQGDEKLFF.

This clone is a singleton in its sample. J is TRBJ2-7 and V is TRBV6-1, with TRBD1 identical over 9 bases. The J segment lost 2 bases and the V segment lost 6 bases, leaving 8 bases of the junction unmatched. Germline V CDR1 and CDR2: MNHNS, SASEGT. The CDR3 has 15 residues. As DNA, the CDR3 is TGTGCCAGCAGACCCGGGACAGGGTCCCCCTACGAGCAGTACTTC. This gives the protein CASRPGTGSPYEQYF.

The gene calls are TRBV4-1 and TRBJ2-7; 11 bases are a match to TRBD1. J was trimmed by 3 bases and V by 1 base; bases with no gene match: 8. Germline V gene lookup returns CDR1 MGHRA and CDR2 YSYEKL. The length of the CDR3 is 17 residues. CDR3 sequence reads: CASSQVFPGQGDYEQYF. The DNA of the CDR3 is TGCGCCAGCAGCCAAGTTTTTCCGGGACAGGGGGACTACGAGCAGTACTTC.

This sequence joins TRBV4-2 and TRBJ2-5, with D possibly matching TRBD2 (5 bases). The DNA end is a closer match to TRBJ2-7, so the J assignment may be wrong. This CDR3 contains 14 residues. CDR1 is LGHNA, CDR2 YNFKEQ, per germline. CDR3 sequence (DNA): TGTGCCAGCAGCCAAGTCCTAGCAAGCTACGAGCAGTACTTC. Amino acid sequence: CASSQVLASYEQYF.

This chain uses TRBV11-2 with TRBJ2-5, with a possible D match to TRBD2 (5 bases). There are 16 residues in the CDR3. The germline gives CDR1 SGHAT, CDR2 FQNNGV. V was shortened by 5 bases and J by 1 base, with 17 bases between the two germline ends. CDR3 sequence: CASSPKHRDPQETQYF. The CDR3 coding sequence is TGTGCCAGCAGCCCGAAACACCGGGATCCCCAAGAGACCCAGTACTTC.

This sequence joins TRBV15 and TRBJ1-1, with 8 bases identical to TRBD1. Germline CDR1 reads LNHNV; CDR2 reads YYDKDF (reference sequence). The CDR3 has 15 amino acids. J gave up 5 bases and V 3 bases, and 8 bases lay outside the gene matches. The CDR3 region has the DNA TGTGCCACCAGCAGCCCAGGGGGCCCATGGACTGAAGCTTTCTTT. Encoded protein: CATSSPGGPWTEAFF.

The chain carries TRBV5-1 and TRBJ2-2; 7 bases agree with TRBD1. V shed 4 bases and J 6 bases; nucleotides not matched to a gene: 6. The CDR3 extends over 14 amino acids. CDR1 and CDR2 from the germline V gene are SGHRS and YFSETQ. The CDR3 DNA follows: TGCGCCAGCAGCGACAGGGTCAACGCCGGGGAGCTGTTTTTT. Residues: CASSDRVNAGELFF.

This clone appeared a few times. The chain employs TRBV27 and TRBJ1-4, with D unresolved. Germline CDR1 MNHEY, CDR2 SMNVEV (reference sequence). Deletions cut 1 base from V and 6 bases from J, with 12 bases between. The CDR3 runs to 15 residues. The CDR3 is CASSLFGFEDEKLFF. The CDR3 DNA is TGTGCCAGCAGTTTATTTGGGTTCGAGGATGAAAAACTGTTTTTT.

The CDR3 nucleotides read TGCGCCAGCAGCTTGGAGGCGGACTATAATTCACCCCTCCACTTT. Encoded protein: CASSLEADYNSPLHF. This chain joins TRBV5-1 and TRBJ1-6; D unresolved. From germline, CDR1 is SGHRS and CDR2 YFSETQ. The CDR3 spans 15 residues. V lost 0 bases, J lost 3 bases, and 7 bases lay in between. The entire variable domain, with the rest obtained from reference TRBV5-1 and TRBJ1-6, is as follows: KAGVTQTPRYLIKTRGQQVTLSCSPISGHRSVSWYQQTPGQGLQFLFEYFSETQRNKGNFPGRFSGRQFSNSRSEMNVSTLELGDSALYLCASSLEADYNSPLHFGNGTRLTVT.

This chain uses TRBV5-4 with TRBJ1-1; 9 bases map to TRBD1. From germline, CDR1 is SGHNT and CDR2 YYREEE (reference sequence). V shed 3 bases and J 1 base; nucleotides not matched to a gene: 4. This CDR3 comprises 15 residues. For the CDR3, the DNA is TGTGCCAGCAGCTCCAAGACAGGGGGGAACACTGAAGCTTTCTTT. This codes for CASSSKTGGNTEAFF. The complete variable domain, with remaining parts taken from reference TRBV5-4 and TRBJ1-1, reads ETGVTQSPTHLIKTRGQQVTLRCSSQSGHNTVSWYQQALGQGPQFIFQYYREEENGRGNFPPRFSGLQFPNYSSELNVNALELDDSALYLCASSSKTGGNTEAFFGQGTRLTVV.

The rearrangement uses TRBV19 and TRBJ2-5, with 11 bases fitting TRBD2. The length of the CDR3 is 16 residues. Per germline, CDR1 LNHDA and CDR2 SQIVND (reference sequence). After removal of 2 bases from V and 5 bases from J, the junction contained 7 bases not matched to a gene. The CDR3 sequence is CASSISLAGGGETQYF. Written as DNA, the CDR3 is TGTGCCAGTAGTATATCCCTAGCGGGGGGTGGGGAGACCCAGTACTTC. Variable domain in full (rest from reference TRBV19 and TRBJ2-5): DGGITQSPKYLFRKEGQNVTLSCEQNLNHDAMYWYRQDPGQGLRLIYYSQIVNDFQKGDIAEGYSVSREKKESFPLTVTSAQKNPTAFYLCASSISLAGGGETQYFGPGTRLLVL.

V and J are TRBV2 and TRBJ1-5; D gene uncertain. Germline CDR1 is SNHLY and CDR2 is FYNNEI. Trimming pared 0 bases from V and 6 bases from J, leaving 12 bases between. The CDR3 is 15 amino acids. CDR3 sequence reads: CASSEALRVSQPQHF. CDR3 in DNA: TGTGCCAGCAGTGAAGCGCTACGGGTTAGTCAGCCCCAGCATTTT.

The CDR3 nucleotides read TGCGCCAGCAGCGAGGACTACGAGCAGTACTTC. Translation: CASSEDYEQYF. V gene TRBV5-1 combines with J gene TRBJ2-7; D remains unclear. V dropped 4 bases and J dropped 3 bases, with 5 bases sitting between them. This CDR3 has 11 residues. CDR1 and CDR2 from the germline V gene are SGHRS and YFSETQ.

This clone appeared once. The rearrangement links TRBV27 to TRBJ2-7; 7 bases line up with TRBD1. Trimming removed 6 bases from V and 6 bases from J; junction bases left unmatched: 17. Per germline, CDR1 MNHEY and CDR2 SMNVEV (reference sequence). This CDR3 spans 16 amino acids. The CDR3 nucleotides are TGTGCCAGCAGCCCCCTGTTCACAGGGGCCTTGGGCGAGCAGTACTTC. Its protein is CASSPLFTGALGEQYF.

The chain has TRBV19 and TRBJ1-2; D unclear. Germline loops: CDR1 LNHDA, CDR2 SQIVND (reference sequence). This CDR3 contains 13 residues. V was clipped by 10 bases and J by 5 bases, with 17 bases between them. This chain's CDR3 is CATISGVEYGYTF. The DNA for the CDR3 is TGTGCCACCATCTCCGGGGTGGAGTATGGCTACACCTTC.

The V gene is TRBV28, the J gene TRBJ1-1; the D gene is possibly TRBD1 (5 bases). Germline CDR1 MDHEN, CDR2 SYDVKM. Trimming took off 7 bases at V and 5 bases at J, with 17 bases between the two ends. There are 14 residues in the CDR3. This chain's CDR3 is CASTAWGGGTEAFF. CDR3 in DNA: TGTGCCAGCACCGCCTGGGGGGGAGGGACTGAAGCTTTCTTT.

The chain has TRBV7-2 and TRBJ2-2; D perhaps matches TRBD1 (6 bases). Germline values: CDR1 SGHTA, CDR2 FQGNSA. This CDR3 spans 14 amino acids. V was shortened by 5 bases and J by 1 base, with 8 bases between the two germline ends. The CDR3 bases are TGTGCCAGCAGCCCGACAGGGAACACCGGGGAGCTGTTTTTT. This gives the protein CASSPTGNTGELFF.

This clone was picked up one time. The chain carries TRBV25-1 and TRBJ1-2; D is undetermined. V was clipped by 6 bases and J by 1 base, with 18 bases between them. CDR3 length: 16 residues. Germline V gene data show CDR1 as MGHDK and CDR2 as SYGVNS. CDR3 coding DNA: TGTGCCAGCAGCCCAGGAGTAGGGCGGGTTAACTATGGCTACACCTTC. Translation gives CASSPGVGRVNYGYTF.

This clone has just one count. The genes are TRBV2 and TRBJ2-5; 7 positions agree with TRBD2. This CDR3 spans 14 amino acids. The germline V gene has CDR1 SNHLY and CDR2 FYNNEI. The trim removed 8 bases at V and 5 bases at J, leaving 11 bases unmatched. CDR3 sequence: CASGRGGAPETQYF. The CDR3 coding sequence is TGTGCCAGCGGCCGGGGAGGGGCCCCGGAGACCCAGTACTTC. Together with reference TRBV2 and TRBJ2-5, the CDR3 gives the full variable domain: EPEVTQTPSHQVTQMGQEVILRCVPISNHLYFYWYRQILGQKVEFLVSFYNNEISEKSEIFDDQFSVERPDGSNFTLKIRSTKLEDSAMYFCASGRGGAPETQYFGPGTRLLVL.

This clone turned up a few times. This chain connects TRBV15 to TRBJ1-3; no clear D gene. Trimming stripped 0 bases from V and 4 bases from J, with 13 bases between. Germline V gives CDR1 LNHNV, CDR2 YYDKDF (reference sequence). This CDR3 is built from 16 residues. The CDR3 nucleotides read TGTGCCACCAGCAGAGATTTAGCCCCCTCGGGAAACACCATATATTTT. Translating it yields CATSRDLAPSGNTIYF. The full variable domain, rest sourced from reference TRBV15 and TRBJ1-3, is DAMVIQNPRYQVTQFGKPVTLSCSQTLNHNVMYWYQQKSSQAPKLLFHYYDKDFNNEADTPDNFQSRRPNTSFCFLDIRSPGLGDTAMYLCATSRDLAPSGNTIYFGEGSWLTVV.

V is TRBV5-4 and J is TRBJ1-1; 10 bases match TRBD1. Per germline, CDR1 SGHNT and CDR2 YYREEE (reference sequence). The junction had 9 bases not matched to a gene; V was cut back by 0 bases and J by 4 bases. The CDR3 runs 17 residues. For the CDR3, the DNA is TGTGCCAGCAGCTTGGACCCGACAGGGGGCAGGTTCACTGAAGCTTTCTTT. It codes for CASSLDPTGGRFTEAFF. The full variable domain, in which reference TRBV5-4 and TRBJ1-1 provide the parts outside the CDR3, is ETGVTQSPTHLIKTRGQQVTLRCSSQSGHNTVSWYQQALGQGPQFIFQYYREEENGRGNFPPRFSGLQFPNYSSELNVNALELDDSALYLCASSLDPTGGRFTEAFFGQGTRLTVV.

This clone has only a few counts. V and J are TRBV27 and TRBJ1-2; TRBD1 agrees at 9 bases. CDR1 MNHEY and CDR2 SMNVEV come from the germline V gene (reference sequence). The V gene end was trimmed by 4 bases and the J gene end by 3 bases; junction bases not matched to a gene: 6. The CDR3 consists of 15 residues. The CDR3 loop reads CASSSPTGGDYGYTF. For the CDR3, the DNA is TGTGCCAGCAGTTCTCCGACAGGGGGGGACTATGGCTACACCTTC.

The genes are TRBV7-2 and TRBJ2-1; possible D gene TRBD1, 6 bases. The CDR3 totals 15 residues. V gave up 5 bases and J gave up 8 bases, with 19 bases separating them. The germline CDR1 and CDR2 sequences are SGHTA and FQGNSA. CDR3 DNA sequence: TGTGCCAGCAGCCCCGGGCAGGGGCCCTGGGATGAGCAGTTCTTC. As protein: CASSPGQGPWDEQFF.

The rearrangement uses TRBV10-1 and TRBJ2-1, with D perhaps matching TRBD1 (6 bases). The V end lost 5 bases, the J end lost 7 bases, and 9 bases lay between the germline ends. The CDR3 runs to 12 residues. CDR1 is WNHNN, CDR2 SYGVQD, per germline (reference sequence). This chain's CDR3 is CASSLQGNEQFF. The CDR3 DNA reads as TGCGCCAGCAGTTTACAGGGAAATGAGCAGTTCTTC.

This clone was seen just once. The chain carries TRBV7-9 and TRBJ1-4, with D possibly being TRBD1 (6 bases). Germline V gives CDR1 SEHNR, CDR2 FQNEAQ (reference sequence). The CDR3 consists of 13 residues. V was cut by 1 base and J by 8 bases, with 8 bases left in between. The CDR3 loop reads CASSLGQEEKLFF. The CDR3 DNA is TGTGCCAGCAGCTTAGGACAGGAGGAAAAACTGTTTTTT.

The chain has TRBV5-1 and TRBJ2-5; the match to TRBD2 covers 13 bases. The V gene end was trimmed by 4 bases and the J gene end by 3 bases; junction bases not matched to a gene: 3. This CDR3 contains 15 residues. The germline V gene encodes CDR1 SGHRS and CDR2 YFSETQ. In DNA form, the CDR3 reads TGCGCCAGCAGCCAAGGACTAGCGGGGGAAGAGACCCAGTACTTC. It codes for CASSQGLAGEETQYF.